Following are 24 T cell receptor beta chains from one sample sequenced in a study of post-analysis software for immune sequencing data. Overall study results and limits: Five TRBV segments, including TRBV5-6, TRBV5-1 and TRBV20-1, were more frequent in patients than controls.

Each TCR beta cDNA library carried unique molecular identifiers. TCRdb analysed the PCR reads with MiXCR anew, one entry per CDR3 protein. The sample lists 350,000 to 500,000 distinct CDR3 sequences; 39% were seen once. Their target antigens are unknown. The sequenced sample was blood. These receptors all stem from a girl aged 2-9 years with multiple sclerosis.

The chain employs TRBV2 and TRBJ2-7, with TRBD2 identical over 9 bases. CDR3 length equals 14 residues. Germline lookup yields CDR1 SNHLY and CDR2 FYNNEI. Unmatched junction bases numbered 6, after V lost 7 bases and J lost 2 bases. CDR3 region: CASMGTSPTYEQYF. The CDR3 DNA is TGTGCCAGCATGGGGACTAGCCCAACCTACGAGCAGTACTTC.

J is TRBJ1-2 and V is TRBV5-5; TRBD1 might be the D (5 bases). Germline loops: CDR1 SGHKS, CDR2 YYEKEE (reference sequence). This CDR3 has 15 residues. Trimming cost V 6 bases and J 2 bases, with 17 bases left between them. CDR3 sequence reads: CASTPFGGENYGYTF. The CDR3 region has the DNA TGTGCCAGCACCCCCTTTGGGGGGGAGAACTATGGCTACACCTTC.

In this sample, this clonotype turned up a few times. The gene calls are TRBV29-1 and TRBJ1-1, with 7 bases fitting TRBD1. CDR1 SQVTM and CDR2 ANQGSEA come from the germline V gene. With V trimmed by 6 bases and J by 0 bases, 4 bases remained unmatched. The CDR3 loop spans 13 amino acids. The CDR3: CSVNRGMNTEAFF. CDR3 DNA sequence: TGCAGCGTCAACAGGGGTATGAACACTGAAGCTTTCTTT.

This clonotype has just a few counts. The chain combines TRBV20-1 with TRBJ2-5, with D possibly matching TRBD2 (6 bases). The germline V gene has CDR1 DFQATT and CDR2 SNEGSKA (reference sequence). The V gene lost 6 bases and the J gene lost 0 bases, with 20 bases spanning the gap. The CDR3 totals 16 residues. This chain's CDR3 is CSAPDSRDLDQETQYF. CDR3 in DNA: TGCAGTGCCCCCGACTCTCGGGACTTGGACCAAGAGACCCAGTACTTC.

There are a few counts of this clonotype. This rearrangement joins TRBV28 to TRBJ2-7; possible D gene TRBD2, 5 bases. Trimming cost V 6 bases and J 4 bases, with 13 bases left between them. CDR1 is MDHEN, CDR2 SYDVKM, per germline. The CDR3 runs to 13 residues. CDR3 protein: CASSWTRGYEQYF. DNA of the CDR3: TGTGCCAGCAGCTGGACTCGAGGGTACGAGCAGTACTTC.

This chain joins TRBV4-1 and TRBJ2-3; D possibly corresponds to TRBD2 (6 bases). The CDR3 runs 16 residues. Germline assignment: CDR1 MGHRA and CDR2 YSYEKL. Between the trimmed V and J ends, which lost 4 bases and 3 bases, there was a span of 17 bases. CDR3 in DNA: TGCGCCAGCAGCCCACTTGGGACTGAGATAACAGATACGCAGTATTTT. It codes for CASSPLGTEITDTQYF.

The chain uses TRBV10-3 and TRBJ1-2, with a weak D call TRBD1 (5 bases). The CDR3 runs to 13 residues. The germline V gene encodes CDR1 ENHRY and CDR2 SYGVKD. V was pared by 4 bases and J by 3 bases, with 9 bases between. The CDR3 region has the DNA TGTGCCATCAGTGGACAGTCGGACTATGGCTACACCTTC. This codes for CAISGQSDYGYTF.

This clonotype was seen a handful of times. V is TRBV29-1 and J is TRBJ2-3; D may be TRBD1 or TRBD2 (6 bases each). Germline-derived CDR1 and CDR2 are SQVTM and ANQGSEA. The CDR3 has 14 residues. V lost 7 bases to trimming and J lost 3 bases, with 17 bases between them. CDR3 in amino acids: CSAPGRGRTDTQYF. The DNA for the CDR3 is TGCAGCGCCCCCGGTCGGGGGCGGACAGATACGCAGTATTTT.

J is TRBJ1-1 and V is TRBV5-1; D remains unclear. Germline CDR1 and CDR2: SGHRS and YFSETQ. The length of the CDR3 is 14 residues. Trimming took off 3 bases at V and 2 bases at J, with 11 bases between the two ends. The CDR3 reads CASSSHHSNTEAFF. Written as DNA, the CDR3 is TGCGCCAGCAGCTCGCACCACAGTAACACTGAAGCTTTCTTT.

This clonotype was counted between two and nine times. This rearrangement joins TRBV4-2 to TRBJ2-1, with a tentative D call TRBD1 (7 bases). The CDR3 is made up of 15 amino acids. Germline assignment: CDR1 LGHNA and CDR2 YNFKEQ. Trimming stripped 4 bases from V and 7 bases from J, with 17 bases between. The CDR3 loop reads CASSRLPRGRNEQFF. In nucleotides, the CDR3 is TGTGCCAGCAGCCGATTGCCCAGGGGGAGGAATGAGCAGTTCTTC.

This chain joins TRBV10-3 and TRBJ2-6; D possibly corresponds to TRBD1 (5 bases). The V end lost 1 base, the J end lost 0 bases, and 10 bases lay between the germline ends. CDR3 size: 17 residues. Germline V CDR1 and CDR2: ENHRY, SYGVKD. The CDR3 protein is CAISEWQGRSGANVLTF. The CDR3 DNA follows: TGTGCCATCAGTGAGTGGCAGGGCCGCTCTGGGGCCAACGTCCTGACTTTC.

V and J are TRBV13 and TRBJ2-1, with D maybe TRBD2 (6 bases). V gave up 2 bases and J gave up 10 bases, with 21 bases separating them. The CDR3 is made up of 16 amino acids. Germline loops: CDR1 PRHDT, CDR2 FYEKMQ (reference sequence). DNA of the CDR3: TGTGCCAGCAGCTTAAAGGTCGGGGGACCCCGGGCCGAGCAGTTCTTC. It yields the protein CASSLKVGGPRAEQFF.

This clonotype has only a few counts. The V and J genes are TRBV20-1 and TRBJ1-1, with unresolved D. The V and J ends lost 3 bases and 8 bases respectively, with 16 bases between them. The germline V gene encodes CDR1 DFQATT and CDR2 SNEGSKA (reference sequence). The length of the CDR3 is 13 residues. Here the CDR3 DNA reads TGCAGTGCTAGCTGGACCGCTACCCAGGAAGCTTTCTTT. Residues: CSASWTATQEAFF.

V is TRBV6-6 and J is TRBJ2-4; weak D call: TRBD1 (5 bases). The end of the DNA fits TRBJ2-7 better, so the J call may be wrong. Germline V gives CDR1 MNHNY, CDR2 SVGAGI (reference sequence). The CDR3 runs to 16 residues. The CDR3 reads CASSYSISRATYEQYF. The CDR3, as DNA: TGTGCCAGCAGTTACTCGATTAGCAGGGCGACCTACGAGCAGTACTTC.

With regard to this clonotype: A much larger clone lies a single base off, so this may be a read error. The J gene is TRBJ2-3, the V gene TRBV5-8; 8 positions agree with TRBD1. This CDR3 contains 16 residues. CDR1 is SGHTS and CDR2 is YDEGEE in the germline V gene. The CDR3 nucleotides read TGTGCCAGCAGCTCAGGACAGGGTTCGGCTACAGATACGCGGTATTTT. It specifies CASSSGQGSATDTRYF.

This clonotype appeared a few times. This chain connects TRBV28 to TRBJ2-3; D is possibly TRBD1 (5 bases). This CDR3 comprises 12 residues. CDR1 is MDHEN and CDR2 is SYDVKM in the germline V gene. With 7 bases removed from V and 5 bases from J, the gap between germline ends came to 10 bases. The CDR3 loop reads CASTGPRDTQYF. CDR3 in DNA: TGTGCCAGCACAGGGCCGAGAGATACGCAGTATTTT.

For this clonotype: The junction and the germline gene differ at one end; a read error may be behind it. V gene TRBV20-1 combines with J gene TRBJ2-1; 10 nucleotides match TRBD2. Germline lookup yields CDR1 DFQATT and CDR2 SNEGSKA (reference sequence). The length of the CDR3 is 15 residues. CDR3 DNA: TGTAGTGCTGGATCGTCTAGCGGGGGCTACAATGAGCAGTTCTTC. The encoded protein is CSAGSSSGGYNEQFF.

V gene TRBV4-1 combines with J gene TRBJ2-5; 8 bases agree with TRBD1. The tail of the sequence fits TRBJ2-7 better, so the J call may be wrong. Germline-derived CDR1 and CDR2 are MGHRA and YSYEKL. CDR3 length: 16 residues. The CDR3 coding sequence is TGCGCCAGCAGCCAAGTCAGAGGACAGGGCCAGAACGAGCAGTACTTC. Amino acid sequence: CASSQVRGQGQNEQYF.

The chain combines TRBV12-5 with TRBJ1-1; D not certain. The CDR3 totals 13 residues. Trimming left V 0 bases short and J 4 bases short, with 6 bases between. Germline V gene data show CDR1 as LGHNT and CDR2 as FRNRAP. CDR3 in DNA: TGTGCTAGTGGTTTGGTCGGCGGCACTGAAGCTTTCTTT. Amino acids: CASGLVGGTEAFF.

The rearrangement uses TRBV12-3 or TRBV12-4 and TRBJ1-2; D perhaps matches TRBD1 (5 bases). V was pared by 3 bases and J by 4 bases, with 12 bases between. The CDR3 is 14 amino acids. Here the CDR3 reads CASSFRGIRYGYTF. DNA of the CDR3: TGTGCCAGCAGTTTCCGGGGGATACGCTATGGCTACACCTTC.

The chain joins TRBV7-2 to TRBJ2-4; 10 positions match TRBD2. The DNA end lines up better with TRBJ2-7; the J call may be wrong. CDR1 and CDR2 from the germline V gene are SGHTA and FQGNSA. This CDR3 contains 15 residues. The CDR3 loop reads CASSGTSGATYEQYF. Written as DNA, the CDR3 is TGTGCCAGCAGCGGTACTAGCGGGGCGACCTACGAGCAGTACTTC.

CDR3: CSVVLGTATISNQPQHF. Here the CDR3 DNA reads TGCAGCGTTGTTTTGGGGACAGCTACTATTAGCAATCAGCCCCAGCATTTT. This chain connects TRBV29-1 to TRBJ1-5, with 7 bases identical to TRBD1. J lost 0 bases, V lost 4 bases, and 12 bases had no gene match. The CDR3 has 17 residues. Germline CDR1 and CDR2: SQVTM and ANQGSEA.

The chain links TRBV4-2 to TRBJ2-7; 11 bases map to TRBD2. V lost 0 bases and J lost 0; bases outside the gene matches: 7. CDR1 and CDR2 (germline): LGHNA, YNFKEQ. The CDR3 loop spans 18 amino acids. The CDR3 sequence: CASSQDSTSGVSSYEQYF. CDR3 coding DNA: TGTGCCAGCAGCCAAGACTCGACTAGCGGGGTGAGCTCCTACGAGCAGTACTTC.

Details on this clonotype: At one end, the junction sequence differs from germline, possibly due to a read error. The CDR3 loop reads CASSYRRIYNSSLHF. The DNA of the CDR3 is TGTGCCAGCAGTTACCGACGGATATATAATTCATCCCTCCACTTT. The V and J genes are TRBV6-5 and TRBJ1-6; D remains unclear. Per germline, CDR1 MNHEY and CDR2 SVGAGI. This CDR3 contains 15 residues.